This TCR beta chain was found in a study of CD8+ T cells in alopecia areata. Overall study findings and caveats: In blood and scalp, many expanded lesional clones persisted during tofacitinib. On tofacitinib, scalp clonality and expanded CD8+ clones among top 100 fell significantly. Lesional scalp, notably in alopecia totalis/universalis, had clonality above that of normal scalp.

Treatment: oral pan-JAK inhibitor, 5-10 mg twice daily. It was from alopecia areata patients that lesional scalp punch biopsies and peripheral blood were collected. Points on this clone: Its antigen is unknown.

CDR3 length: 12 amino acids. In germline, CDR1 is SQVTM, CDR2 ANQGSEA. Trimming left V 7 bases short and J 3 bases short, with 13 bases between. As the sequencing template, cDNA was produced by extracting RNA and reverse transcribing it. Some clones are missing from TCRdb's copy, which holds only in-frame ones; the method was immunoSEQ multiplex PCR. The table lists 150,000 to 200,000 clones, approximately 52% of them singletons. Here the sequenced sample was CD4+ T cells sorted from blood, taken at approximately week 60, from a patient treated with tofacitinib. This chain uses TRBV29-1 with TRBJ2-7; D ambiguous. The clonotype was recovered from a human donor with alopecia areata. CDR3 protein: CSAGQAGYEQYF. The CDR3 coding sequence is TGCAGCGCAGGTCAGGCAGGCTACGAGCAGTACTTC.